These 15 T cell receptor beta chains came from one sample sequenced in a study of control samples from healthy donors and cancer patients. Clones were read by immunoSEQ multiplex PCR, and TCRdb kept only the in-frame ones, dropping some. The data contain 15,000 to 20,000 clones, around four fifths of them singletons. The sample comprised PBMCs. These TCRs come from a woman aged 70-85 years with lung cancer.

In its sample, this clone was seen once. This chain links TRBV28 with TRBJ1-1; D possibly corresponds to TRBD1 (6 bases). In germline, CDR1 is MDHEN, CDR2 SYDVKM. The CDR3 is made up of 13 amino acids. The ends were cut back, 7 bases at V and 4 bases at J, with 13 bases in the middle. The CDR3 loop reads CASIEGVSTEAFF. CDR3 DNA sequence: TGTGCCAGCATCGAGGGGGTTAGCACTGAAGCTTTCTTT. Supplemented by reference TRBV28 and TRBJ1-1, the full variable domain reads DVKVTQSSRYLVKRTGEKVFLECVQDMDHENMFWYRQDPGLGLRLIYFSYDVKMKEKGDIPEGYSVSREKKERFSLILESASTNQTSMYLCASIEGVSTEAFFGQGTRLTVV.

As DNA, the CDR3 is TGTGCCAGCAGCTTCGGATCCCAGGAAGCTTTCTTT. Translated, it gives CASSFGSQEAFF. V and J are TRBV7-9 and TRBJ1-1, with D unclear. Germline-derived CDR1 and CDR2 are SEHNR and FQNEAQ (reference sequence). CDR3 length: 12 residues. The ends were cut back, 3 bases at V and 8 bases at J, with 10 bases in the middle.

The chain employs TRBV6-5 and TRBJ1-2; D is ambiguous. Germline V gene lookup returns CDR1 MNHEY and CDR2 SVGAGI. The CDR3 extends over 13 amino acids. V gave up 2 bases and J gave up 2 bases, with 6 bases separating them. This chain's CDR3 is CASSYPGNYGYTF. The CDR3 DNA sequence: TGTGCCAGCAGTTACCCCGGGAACTATGGCTACACCTTC.

V gene TRBV3-1 (or the pseudogene TRBV3-2) combines with J gene TRBJ2-7; 9 bases agree with TRBD1. The V gene end was trimmed by 3 bases and the J gene end by 9 bases; junction bases not matched to a gene: 12. CDR3 length equals 15 residues. CDR1 is LGHDT, CDR2 YNNKEL, per germline (reference sequence). Here the CDR3 reads CASSQTGTGTFRQYF. As DNA, the CDR3 is TGTGCCAGCAGCCAGACCGGGACAGGGACCTTCAGGCAGTACTTC.

A single count supports this clone. CDR3: CASSLASGVVYNEQFF. CDR3 DNA sequence: TGTGCCAGCAGCTTAGCTAGCGGGGTCGTCTACAATGAGCAGTTCTTC. This chain links TRBV7-6 with TRBJ2-1, with 8 bases identical to TRBD2. V shed 0 bases, J shed 3 bases, and the junction held 4 bases outside the gene matches. Germline V gene sequence: CDR1 SGHVS, CDR2 FNYEAQ. The CDR3 is made up of 16 amino acids.

The genes are TRBV18 and TRBJ1-2; 9 positions agree with TRBD1. With V trimmed by 5 bases and J by 7 bases, 8 bases remained unmatched. The CDR3 has 14 amino acids. Germline V gene data show CDR1 as KGHSH and CDR2 as LQKENI. The CDR3 loop reads CASSRQGQGGGYTF. As DNA, the CDR3 is TGTGCCAGCTCAAGACAGGGACAGGGAGGTGGCTACACCTTC. Supplemented by reference TRBV18 and TRBJ1-2, the full variable domain reads NAGVMQNPRHLVRRRGQEARLRCSPMKGHSHVYWYRQLPEEGLKFMVYLQKENIIDESGMPKERFSAEFPKEGPSILRIQQVVRGDSAAYFCASSRQGQGGGYTFGSGTRLTVV.

V gene TRBV19 combines with J gene TRBJ1-2, with D maybe TRBD1 (6 bases). Trimming pared 3 bases from V and 4 bases from J, leaving 12 bases between. The germline V gene has CDR1 LNHDA and CDR2 SQIVND (reference sequence). CDR3 length: 14 residues. CDR3 sequence: CASSIRDNRYGYTF. The CDR3 DNA is TGTGCCAGTAGTATTCGGGACAACCGCTATGGCTACACCTTC.

The sample holds a few counts of this clone. The rearrangement links TRBV2 to TRBJ1-2, with TRBD1 matching over 7 bases. Germline V lookup: CDR1 SNHLY, CDR2 FYNNEI. The CDR3 is 16 residues long. V dropped 6 bases and J dropped 2; count of bases not matched to a gene: 12. CDR3 protein: CASRTGTDSLNYGYTF. DNA for the CDR3: TGTGCCAGCAGGACCGGGACAGACTCTTTAAACTATGGCTACACCTTC.

This clone has just a few counts. This CDR3 is also generated by other DNA sequences in the sample. The gene calls are TRBV5-1 and TRBJ2-7; a possible D gene is TRBD2 (5 bases). Germline V gene sequence: CDR1 SGHRS, CDR2 YFSETQ. This CDR3 is 15 amino acids long. The V gene lost 4 bases and the J gene lost 3 bases, with 17 bases spanning the gap. This CDR3 is CASSLAAGDLYEQYF. DNA of the CDR3: TGCGCCAGCAGCCTTGCCGCCGGGGATCTCTACGAGCAGTACTTC.

The chain couples TRBV6-6 to TRBJ2-2; D ambiguous. The ends were cut back, 10 bases at V and 3 bases at J, with 15 bases in the middle. Germline V lookup: CDR1 MNHNY, CDR2 SVGAGI (reference sequence). The CDR3 consists of 14 residues. CDR3 loop: CATPQSYDTGELFF. DNA for the CDR3: TGTGCCACTCCTCAGAGTTACGACACCGGGGAGCTGTTTTTT.

The CDR3 DNA reads as TGCAGCGTTGAAGAGCAGGGCCCAGATACGCAGTATTTT. It yields the protein CSVEEQGPDTQYF. V is TRBV29-1 and J is TRBJ2-3; D possibly corresponds to TRBD1 (5 bases). The ends were cut back, 0 bases at V and 4 bases at J, with 8 bases in the middle. CDR1 is SQVTM, CDR2 ANQGSEA, per germline. This CDR3 is built from 13 residues.

V and J are TRBV12-2 and TRBJ2-2; the listed D gene, TRBD1, was not tested against the DNA. TRBV12-2 constitutes a pseudogene. The CDR3 length is 20 residues. CDR3 sequence (DNA): TGTGCAAGTCGCTTAAGTAGGAGACAGACCCCTAAGGCGGACACCGGGGAGCTGTTTTTT. It specifies CASRLSRRQTPKADTGELFF.

This clone has only a few counts. V usage is TRBV29-1 and J usage is TRBJ2-3; D gene unclear. This CDR3 region has 12 residues. The germline V gene encodes CDR1 SQVTM and CDR2 ANQGSEA. Trimming removed 6 bases from V and 1 base from J, with 8 bases in between. The CDR3 protein is CSVADGTDTQYF. The CDR3 DNA is TGCAGCGTCGCGGACGGCACAGATACGCAGTATTTT.

Concerning this clone: Other DNA sequences of this sample code for an identical CDR3. The V gene is TRBV29-1, the J gene TRBJ2-6, with a tentative D call TRBD1 (5 bases). Trimming stripped 0 bases from V and 2 bases from J, with 8 bases between. Germline V gives CDR1 SQVTM, CDR2 ANQGSEA. The CDR3 length is 15 residues. The chain's CDR3 is CSVEEVGAGANVLTF. The CDR3 DNA sequence: TGCAGCGTTGAAGAGGTAGGGGCTGGGGCCAACGTCCTGACTTTC.

The chain carries TRBV7-2 and TRBJ2-2; 10 bases match TRBD1. The CDR3 runs to 16 residues. Per germline, CDR1 SGHTA and CDR2 FQGNSA. V was clipped by 4 bases and J by 4 bases; unmatched bases: 6. CDR3 nucleotide sequence: TGTGCCAGCAGCTCCCGGGACAGGGGTGCCACCGGGGAGCTGTTTTTT. This translates into CASSSRDRGATGELFF.